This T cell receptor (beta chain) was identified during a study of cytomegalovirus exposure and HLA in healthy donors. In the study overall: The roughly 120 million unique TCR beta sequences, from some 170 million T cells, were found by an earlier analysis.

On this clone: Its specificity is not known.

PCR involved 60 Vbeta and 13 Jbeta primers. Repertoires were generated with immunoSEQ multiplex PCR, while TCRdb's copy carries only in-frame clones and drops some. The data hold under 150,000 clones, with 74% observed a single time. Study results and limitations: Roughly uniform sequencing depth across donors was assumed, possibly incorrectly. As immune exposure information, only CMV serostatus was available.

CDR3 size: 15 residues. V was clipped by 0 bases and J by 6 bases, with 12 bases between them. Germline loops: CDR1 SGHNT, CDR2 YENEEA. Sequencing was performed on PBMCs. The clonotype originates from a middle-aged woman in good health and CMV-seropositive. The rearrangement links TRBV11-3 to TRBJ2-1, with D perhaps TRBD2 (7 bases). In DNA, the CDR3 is TGTGCCAGCAGCTTAGATCGGGGGGCAAGCAATGAGCAGTTCTTC. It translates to CASSLDRGASNEQFF.